These 15 T cell receptor beta chains originate from one sample sequenced in a study of T cell repertoires in cytomegalovirus infection. TCRdb ran MiXCR on the reads and lists one entry per CDR3 protein. The data hold roughly 200,000 distinct CDR3 sequences, with about a sixth observed a single time. The sample taken for sequencing was CD8+ T cells from PBMCs. The source is a human donor in good health (CMV status not recorded). Some clones in this sample may be carry-over from other donors' samples.

J is TRBJ2-5 and V is TRBV14; D unresolved. V was trimmed by 5 bases and J by 1 base, leaving 8 bases between them. Germline V CDR1 and CDR2: SGHDN, FVKESK. This CDR3 comprises 13 residues. This CDR3 is CASSIRTQETQYF. In nucleotides, the CDR3 is TGTGCCAGCAGCATCCGGACCCAAGAGACCCAGTACTTC.

This chain links TRBV6-1 with TRBJ1-1; no definite D call. This CDR3 comprises 13 residues. Germline V gives CDR1 MNHNS, CDR2 SASEGT. V was cut by 1 base and J by 1 base, with 4 bases left in between. CDR3 nucleotide sequence: TGTGCCAGCAGTGAAGAGGCGAACACTGAAGCTTTCTTT. This encodes CASSEEANTEAFF.

This clonotype was seen a few times. The rearrangement uses TRBV7-2 and TRBJ2-5; TRBD1 aligns across 10 bases. Germline V gives CDR1 SGHTA, CDR2 FQGNSA. V was pared by 2 bases and J by 4 bases, with 4 bases of the junction left unmatched. The CDR3 contains 15 residues. CDR3 loop: CASSLRQGARETQYF. CDR3 coding DNA: TGTGCCAGCAGCTTAAGACAGGGGGCTCGAGAGACCCAGTACTTC.

As DNA, the CDR3 is TGTGCCAGCAGTGAAAGGATGACTAATGAGCAGTTCTTC. Translating it yields CASSERMTNEQFF. V gene TRBV28 combines with J gene TRBJ2-1; D is unclear. Trimming left V 5 bases short and J 7 bases short, with 12 bases between. Germline assignment: CDR1 MDHEN and CDR2 SYDVKM. The length of the CDR3 is 13 residues.

A few counts support this clonotype. The gene calls are TRBV7-3 and TRBJ1-1; D perhaps matches TRBD1 (6 bases). Germline CDR1 and CDR2: SGHTA and FQGTGA. The V gene lost 0 bases and the J gene lost 0 bases, with 8 bases spanning the gap. The CDR3 sequence is 15 residues long. In nucleotides, the CDR3 is TGTGCCAGCAGCTTAACGGACAGTATGAACACTGAAGCTTTCTTT. Its translation: CASSLTDSMNTEAFF.

The sample holds a few counts of this clonotype. V and J are TRBV29-1 and TRBJ1-1; 9 bases are a match to TRBD1. The CDR3 length is 12 residues. Looked up from germline, CDR1 is SQVTM and CDR2 is ANQGSEA. J was trimmed by 11 bases and V by 6 bases; bases with no gene match: 10. CDR3 nucleotides: TGCAGCGTACCTCAGGACAGGGGCCGGGCTTTCTTT. Its translation: CSVPQDRGRAFF.

The chain is built from TRBV7-6 and TRBJ1-6, with 7 nucleotides matching TRBD1. The CDR3 runs to 15 residues. Germline assignment: CDR1 SGHVS and CDR2 FNYEAQ. V lost 6 bases, J lost 2 bases, and 4 bases stayed unmatched. The CDR3 DNA is TGTGCCAGCAGTTTGGACAGGACCTATAATTCACCCCTCCACTTT. This codes for CASSLDRTYNSPLHF.

A few counts support this clonotype. The chain is built from TRBV6-2 or TRBV6-3 and TRBJ2-2; 11 bases agree with TRBD1. CDR1 and CDR2 (germline): MNHEY, SVGEGT. After removal of 4 bases from V and 3 bases from J, the junction contained 4 bases not matched to a gene. The length of the CDR3 is 16 residues. This chain's CDR3 is CASSSGQGADTGELFF. CDR3 coding DNA: TGTGCCAGCAGTTCCGGACAGGGGGCAGACACCGGGGAGCTGTTTTTT.

V and J are TRBV7-6 and TRBJ2-1, with no clear D. Germline assignment: CDR1 SGHVS and CDR2 FNYEAQ. The CDR3 runs to 12 residues. The germline V and J ends were trimmed by 4 bases and 7 bases, with 8 bases remaining between them. The DNA of the CDR3 is TGTGCCAGCAGCTCTAACAAAAATGAGCAGTTCTTC. Its protein is CASSSNKNEQFF.

This clonotype has only a few counts. This chain joins TRBV4-1 and TRBJ1-5; tentative D call: TRBD1 (6 bases). The CDR3 is 16 residues long. The germline CDR1 and CDR2 sequences are MGHRA and YSYEKL. The V gene lost 0 bases and the J gene lost 4 bases, with 13 bases spanning the gap. The CDR3 DNA is TGCGCCAGCAGCCAAGAGCGCGGGGGCCGGAATCAGCCCCAGCATTTT. Residues: CASSQERGGRNQPQHF.

This clonotype was observed a handful of times. The junction and the germline gene differ at one end; a read error may be behind it. J is TRBJ2-5 and V is TRBV7-7; 8 nucleotides align to TRBD2. The CDR3 contains 15 residues. Germline CDR1 is SSHAT and CDR2 is FNYEAQ (reference sequence). This CDR3 reads CASSLGRGGGETQYF. Written as DNA, the CDR3 is TGTGCTAGCAGCCTAGGCCGGGGGGGCGGAGAGACCCAGTACTTC.

The chain uses TRBV20-1 and TRBJ2-5, with 9 bases identical to TRBD2. The CDR3 is made up of 16 amino acids. The V segment lost 1 base and the J segment 4 bases; nucleotides outside the gene matches: 10. CDR1 DFQATT and CDR2 SNEGSKA come from the germline V gene (reference sequence). The CDR3, as DNA: TGCAGTGCTAGAGTACGGCGTAGCGGGGGAGGAGAGACCCAGTACTTC. Translating it yields CSARVRRSGGGETQYF.

This rearrangement joins TRBV6-2 or TRBV6-3 to TRBJ1-2; no definite D call. V lost 6 bases, J lost 0 bases, and 14 bases lay in between. Germline CDR1 reads MNHEY; CDR2 reads SVGEGT. This CDR3 spans 15 amino acids. The CDR3 protein is CASRPPVKSNYGYTF. The CDR3 DNA reads as TGTGCCAGCAGGCCGCCTGTGAAGTCTAACTATGGCTACACCTTC.

V usage is TRBV12-3 or TRBV12-4 and J usage is TRBJ1-2; D possibly corresponds to TRBD1 (5 bases). The CDR3 loop spans 14 amino acids. V was pared by 4 bases and J by 4 bases, with 13 bases between. CDR3 nucleotides: TGTGCCAGCAGTTCAGTGACAGTACTCTATGGCTACACCTTC. It encodes CASSSVTVLYGYTF.

CDR3 loop: CASSKTGGDSSYNEQFF. The CDR3 DNA reads as TGTGCCAGTAGTAAAACAGGGGGAGATAGCTCCTACAATGAGCAGTTCTTC. V is TRBV19 and J is TRBJ2-1; 8 nucleotides align to TRBD1. J gave up 0 bases and V 4 bases, and 8 bases lay outside the gene matches. This CDR3 has 17 amino acids. Germline-derived CDR1 and CDR2 are LNHDA and SQIVND (reference sequence).